This section outlines one T cell receptor (beta chain) sequence together with its context. Its target is not known. This entry belongs to a study of T cell repertoires in cytomegalovirus infection. The wider study: In public TCR beta signatures, there were indications of both CMV infection and matching HLA type.

Study-level results: Of the TCR beta families, the public ones yielded a cumulative frequency that identified carriers of CMV plus the relevant HLA.

TCRdb redid the calling of the reads with MiXCR, one entry per CDR3 protein. Altogether fewer than 700,000 distinct CDR3 sequences are present, 20% to 25% being singletons, with the ten largest covering 6.5% to 10%. Trimming stripped 1 base from V and 2 bases from J, with 20 bases between. This CDR3 spans 18 amino acids. Germline CDR1 reads MGHDK; CDR2 reads SYGVNS. The clonotype comes from a human donor in good health (CMV status not recorded). Some clones in this sample may be carry-over from other donors' samples. The sequencing input was CD8+ T cells from PBMCs. The V gene is TRBV25-1, the J gene TRBJ1-1, with D unclear. As DNA, the CDR3 is TGTGCCAGCAGTGAATTTTTCGACCCGCGATCGGACAACACTGAAGCTTTCTTT. This codes for CASSEFFDPRSDNTEAFF.